This T cell receptor (beta chain) is from a study of T-cell reconstitution after alpha-beta-depleted transplantation in children. General study results and limits: Diversity of TCRbeta at day 60 was high in some patients, arising from surviving recipient T cells and thymic progenitors.

This clonotype was recorded at least ten times. Its antigen is as yet unknown. Using unique molecular identifiers, the investigators prepared the TCRbeta library. TCRdb recomputed calls from the PCR reads with MiXCR, one row per CDR3 protein. The sample holds around 440,000 distinct CDR3 sequences, over 9.5% seen once. V lost 8 bases, J lost 5 bases, and 6 bases lay in between. The CDR3 sequence is 11 residues long. V usage is TRBV12-3 or TRBV12-4 and J usage is TRBJ2-2; D perhaps matches TRBD2 (5 bases). The sequencing here drew on PBMCs, taken before TCRalphabeta/CD19-depleted stem cell transplant. The source of this sequence is a child aged 2 to 15 with inherited bone marrow failure, due to receive a stem cell transplant. DNA for the CDR3: TGTGCCAGCGGGAGAACCGGGGAGCTGTTTTTT. Residues: CASGRTGELFF.